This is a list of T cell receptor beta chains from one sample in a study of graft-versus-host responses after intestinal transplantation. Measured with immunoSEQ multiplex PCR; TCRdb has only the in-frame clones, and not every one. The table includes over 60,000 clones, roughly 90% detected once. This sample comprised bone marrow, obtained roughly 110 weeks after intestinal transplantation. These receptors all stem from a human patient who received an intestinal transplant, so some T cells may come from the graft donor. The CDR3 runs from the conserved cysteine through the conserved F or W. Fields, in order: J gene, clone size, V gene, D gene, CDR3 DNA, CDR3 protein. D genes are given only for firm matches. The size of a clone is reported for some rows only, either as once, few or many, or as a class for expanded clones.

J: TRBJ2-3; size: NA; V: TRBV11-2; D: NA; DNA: TGTGCCAGCAGCCCAGGTCGTGCGGCGGGTACGCAGTATTTT; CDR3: CASSPGRAAGTQYF
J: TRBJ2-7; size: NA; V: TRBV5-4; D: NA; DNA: TGTGCCAGCAGCTTGAGCGGGTCCTCCTCCTACGAGCAGTACTTC; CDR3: CASSLSGSSSYEQYF
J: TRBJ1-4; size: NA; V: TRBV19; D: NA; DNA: TGTGCCAGTAGTCCGGCCCCGACAGTTGGGGTAGTAAGTGAAAAACTGTTTTTT; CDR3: CASSPAPTVGVVSEKLFF
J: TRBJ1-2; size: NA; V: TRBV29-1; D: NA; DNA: TGCAGCGTCTCAAACCTCGACAGGCCAGCTCCCTATGGCTACACCTTC; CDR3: CSVSNLDRPAPYGYTF
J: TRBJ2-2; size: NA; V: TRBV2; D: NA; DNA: TGTGCCAGCAGTGAAATGAGACAAAACACCGGGGAGCTGTTTTTT; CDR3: CASSEMRQNTGELFF
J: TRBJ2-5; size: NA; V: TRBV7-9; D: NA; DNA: TGTGCCAGCAGCTTCCCCCGCAGGGGTCCCCAAGAGACCCAGTACTTC; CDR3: CASSFPRRGPQETQYF
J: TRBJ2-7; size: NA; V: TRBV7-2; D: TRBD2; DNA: TGTGCCAGCAGCTTAGTCGTGGGGAGGGCGAGTGAGCAGTACTTC; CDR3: CASSLVVGRASEQYF
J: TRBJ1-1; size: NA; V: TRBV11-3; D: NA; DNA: TGTGCCAGCAGCTTCGGACACGGAGAGAACACTGAAGCTTTCTTT; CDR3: CASSFGHGENTEAFF
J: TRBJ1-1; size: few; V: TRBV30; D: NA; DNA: TGTGCCTGGAGTGTACTTCGGGACATCGACACTGAAGCTTTCTTT; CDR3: CAWSVLRDIDTEAFF
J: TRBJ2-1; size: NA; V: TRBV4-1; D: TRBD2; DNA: TGCGCCAGCAGCCAAGAACCCGGGGGGGTTTACAATGAGCAGTTCTTC; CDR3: CASSQEPGGVYNEQFF
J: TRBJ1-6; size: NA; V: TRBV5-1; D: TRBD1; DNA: TGCGCCAGCAGCCGGGACAGGAGCTATAATTCACCCCTCCACTTT; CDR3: CASSRDRSYNSPLHF
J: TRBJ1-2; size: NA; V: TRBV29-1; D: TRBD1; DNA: TGCAGCGCCAGACGTGAGACAGGGACCGGCTACACCTTC; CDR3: CSARRETGTGYTF
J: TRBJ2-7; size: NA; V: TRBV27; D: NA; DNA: TGTGCCAGCAGTTTTTCAGCCCACTACGAGCAGTACTTC; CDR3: CASSFSAHYEQYF
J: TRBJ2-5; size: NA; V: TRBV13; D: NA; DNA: TGTGCCAGCAGCTTAGGAGGAAGCGGAGAGACCCAGTACTTC; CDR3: CASSLGGSGETQYF
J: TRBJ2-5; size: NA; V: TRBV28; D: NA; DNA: TGTGCCAGCAGTTTCGAGGGAGAAACCCAGTACTTC; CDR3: CASSFEGETQYF
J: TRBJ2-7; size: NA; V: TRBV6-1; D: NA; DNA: TGTGCCAGCAGACTATTGTACGAGCAGTACTTC; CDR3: CASRLLYEQYF
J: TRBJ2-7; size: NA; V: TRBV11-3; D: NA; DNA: TGTGCCAGCAGCGAAGGGTACAACTCCTACGAGCAGTACTTC; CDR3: CASSEGYNSYEQYF
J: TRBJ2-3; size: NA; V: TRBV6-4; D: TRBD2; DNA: TGTGCCAGCAGTGACAGACCTAGCGGGAGCACAGATACGCAGTATTTT; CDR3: CASSDRPSGSTDTQYF
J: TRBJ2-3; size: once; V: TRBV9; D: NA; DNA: TGTGCCAGCAGCGCCAGGGACTTACTAGATACGCAGTATTTT; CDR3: CASSARDLLDTQYF
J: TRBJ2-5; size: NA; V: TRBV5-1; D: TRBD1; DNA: TGCGCCAGCAGCTGGGAGACAGGGGGCATGGAGACCCAGTACTTC; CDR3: CASSWETGGMETQYF
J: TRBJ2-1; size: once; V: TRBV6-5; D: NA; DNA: TGTGCCAGCGGGGGTTCCTACAATGAGCAGTTCTTC; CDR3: CASGGSYNEQFF
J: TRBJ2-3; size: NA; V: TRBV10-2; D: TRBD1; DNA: TGCGCCAGCAGCAAACCGGGACAGGGAGGGTCAGATACGCAGTATTTT; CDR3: CASSKPGQGGSDTQYF
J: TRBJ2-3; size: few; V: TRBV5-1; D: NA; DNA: TGCGCCAGCAGGGGGACCGCGGGCTTCCTAACTAGCACAGATACGCAGTATTTT; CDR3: CASRGTAGFLTSTDTQYF
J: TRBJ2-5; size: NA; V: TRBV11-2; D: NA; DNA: TGTGCCAGCAGCCCCGGTGAGGAGACCCAGTACTTC; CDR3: CASSPGEETQYF
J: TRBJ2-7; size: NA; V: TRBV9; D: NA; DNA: TGTGCCAGCAGCGTAGGTTATTCCGAGCAGTACTTC; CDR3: CASSVGYSEQYF
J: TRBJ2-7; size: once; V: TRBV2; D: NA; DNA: TGTGCCAGCAGTGGGATGGCCCGCGAGCAGTACTTC; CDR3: CASSGMAREQYF
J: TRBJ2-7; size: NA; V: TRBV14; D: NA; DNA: TGTGCCAGCAGCCAAATCGCCCGACAGGACCACCCCTACGAGCAGTACTTC; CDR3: CASSQIARQDHPYEQYF
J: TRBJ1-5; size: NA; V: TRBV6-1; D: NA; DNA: TGTGCCAGCAGTGAAGAGGGGAACCAGCCCCAGCATTTT; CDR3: CASSEEGNQPQHF
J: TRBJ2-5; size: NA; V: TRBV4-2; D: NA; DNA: TGTGCCAGCAGCTTGAGACTTCGGGGGGAGACCCAGTACTTC; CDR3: CASSLRLRGETQYF
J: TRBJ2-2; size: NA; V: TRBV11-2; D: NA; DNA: TGTGCCAGCAGCCCTGGACAGCACACCGGGGAGCTGTTTTTT; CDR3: CASSPGQHTGELFF
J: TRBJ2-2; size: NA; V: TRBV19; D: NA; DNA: TGTGCCAGTAGCCTCGAGGTTAGCGGCCCCGGGGAGCTGTTTTTT; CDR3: CASSLEVSGPGELFF